This T cell receptor (beta chain) was found in a study of blood T cell repertoires in COVID-19. Germline lookup yields CDR1 SGHKS and CDR2 YYEKEE (reference sequence). This CDR3 comprises 17 residues. Losses at the gene ends were 3 bases for V and 7 bases for J; bases not matched to a gene: 11. Generated by immunoSEQ multiplex PCR, the TCRdb table keeps only in-frame clones and is missing some. The sample carries over 200,000 clones, around 80% recorded once. Specimen: PBMCs or T cells enriched from blood (not recorded which). This receptor was taken from a man aged 55 to 70 who had recovered from COVID-19. V usage is TRBV5-5 and J usage is TRBJ1-6; 9 bases fit TRBD1. The CDR3 DNA follows: TGTGCCAGCAGCTCTTTACCGGGACAGGGTTGGAATTCACCCCTCCACTTT. Translation gives CASSSLPGQGWNSPLHF.